The clone carrying this T cell receptor beta chain was observed a single time. Some clones are missing from TCRdb's copy, which holds only in-frame ones; the method was immunoSEQ multiplex PCR. Among about 40,000 clones listed, roughly four fifths were seen once. Trimming left V 0 bases short and J 0 bases short, with 9 bases between. The germline CDR1 and CDR2 sequences are GTSNPN and SVGIG (reference sequence). The length of the CDR3 is 15 residues. This record belongs to a study of blood T cell repertoires in COVID-19. This TCR came from an older woman with acute or convalescent COVID-19. Material: peripheral blood. This chain connects TRBV30 to TRBJ2-4; the D is unclear. The CDR3 is CAWSVSRVAKNIQYF. CDR3 coding DNA: TGTGCCTGGAGTGTTAGCCGGGTAGCCAAAAACATTCAGTACTTC.